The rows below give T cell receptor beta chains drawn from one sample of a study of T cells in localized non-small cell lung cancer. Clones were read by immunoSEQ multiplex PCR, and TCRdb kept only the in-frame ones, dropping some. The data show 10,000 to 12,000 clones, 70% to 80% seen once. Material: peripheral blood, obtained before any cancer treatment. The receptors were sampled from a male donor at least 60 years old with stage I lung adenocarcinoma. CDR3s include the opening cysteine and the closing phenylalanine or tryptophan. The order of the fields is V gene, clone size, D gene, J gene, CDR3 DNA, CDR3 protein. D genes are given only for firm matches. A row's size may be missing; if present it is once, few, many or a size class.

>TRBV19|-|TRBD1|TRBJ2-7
TGTGCCAGTAGTATGTCGGGACAGGGGGCGAGGGAGCAGTACTTC
CASSMSGQGAREQYF
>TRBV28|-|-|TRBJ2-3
TGTGCCAGCCGGGGGAGCACAGATACGCAGTATTTT
CASRGSTDTQYF
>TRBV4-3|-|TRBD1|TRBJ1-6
TGCGCCAGCAGCCTGGGGACAGGGCGGAGTCGTTCACCCCTCCACTTT
CASSLGTGRSRSPLHF
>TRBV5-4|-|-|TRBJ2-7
TGTGCCAGCAGCCCTAATAGCTTTGTTGGTAACGAGCAGTACTTC
CASSPNSFVGNEQYF
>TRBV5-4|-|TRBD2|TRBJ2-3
TGTGCCAGCAGCATCCGACGGCTAGCGGTCTCAGATACGCAGTATTTT
CASSIRRLAVSDTQYF
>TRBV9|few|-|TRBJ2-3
TGTGCCAGCAGCGGGCGAATAGGGAGCGGGCTTACGCAGTATTTT
CASSGRIGSGLTQYF
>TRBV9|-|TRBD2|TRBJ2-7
TGTGCCAGCAGCGCAACTAGCGCGAGCTCCTACGAGCAGTACTTC
CASSATSASSYEQYF
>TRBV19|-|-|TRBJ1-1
TGTGCCAGTAGGGGCGAATTTATTTTGACTGAAGCTTTCTTT
CASRGEFILTEAFF
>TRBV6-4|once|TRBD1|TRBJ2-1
TGTGCCAGCAGTGGGGCAGGGGGTATAAATGAGCAGTTCTTC
CASSGAGGINEQFF
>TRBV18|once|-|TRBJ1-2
TGTGCCAGCTCACGCCTTGAGGGGGTAAACTATGGCTACACCTTC
CASSRLEGVNYGYTF
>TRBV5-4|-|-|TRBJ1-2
TGTGCCAGCAGCCCCCGTGGGCAGAACTATGGCTACACCTTC
CASSPRGQNYGYTF
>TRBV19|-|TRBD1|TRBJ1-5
TGTGCCAGTAGTTCGCCAGGGGGGCGCAATCAGCCCCAGCATTTT
CASSSPGGRNQPQHF
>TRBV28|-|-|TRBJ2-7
TGTGCCAGCAGTTTTTGGACATTTAAACTCTACGAGCAGTACTTC
CASSFWTFKLYEQYF
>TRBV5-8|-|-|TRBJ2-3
TGTGCCAGCGCTGTCGGAGGGCTGGTGGGCACAGATACGCAGTATTTT
CASAVGGLVGTDTQYF
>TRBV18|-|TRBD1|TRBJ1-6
TGTGCCAGCTCACTAACGGCCGGGACAGGGGATTCACCCCTCCACTTT
CASSLTAGTGDSPLHF
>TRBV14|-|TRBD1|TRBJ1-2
TGTGCCAGCAGCCCGGGGACAGGTGGCTACACCTTC
CASSPGTGGYTF